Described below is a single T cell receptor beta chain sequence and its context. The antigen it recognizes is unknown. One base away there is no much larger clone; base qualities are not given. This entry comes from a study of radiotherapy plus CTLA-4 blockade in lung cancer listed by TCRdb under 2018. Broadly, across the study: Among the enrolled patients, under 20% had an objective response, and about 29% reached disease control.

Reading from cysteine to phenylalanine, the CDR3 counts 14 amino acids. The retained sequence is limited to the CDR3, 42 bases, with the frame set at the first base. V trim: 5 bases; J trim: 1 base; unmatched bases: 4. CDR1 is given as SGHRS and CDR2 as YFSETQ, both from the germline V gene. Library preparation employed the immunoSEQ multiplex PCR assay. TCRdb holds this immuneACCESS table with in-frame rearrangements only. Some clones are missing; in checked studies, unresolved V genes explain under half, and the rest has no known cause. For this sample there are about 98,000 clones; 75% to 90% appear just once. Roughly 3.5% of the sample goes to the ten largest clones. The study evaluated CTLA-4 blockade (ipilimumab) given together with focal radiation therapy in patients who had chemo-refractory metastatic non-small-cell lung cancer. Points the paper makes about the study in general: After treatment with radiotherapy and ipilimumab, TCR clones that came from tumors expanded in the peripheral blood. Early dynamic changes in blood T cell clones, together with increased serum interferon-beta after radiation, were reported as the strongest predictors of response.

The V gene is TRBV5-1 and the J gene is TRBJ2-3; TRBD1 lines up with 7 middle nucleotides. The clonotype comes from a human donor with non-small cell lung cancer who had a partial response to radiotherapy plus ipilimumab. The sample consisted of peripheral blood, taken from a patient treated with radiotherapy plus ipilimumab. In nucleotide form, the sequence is TGCGCCAGCAGGTACACAGGGGGCACAGATACGCAGTATTTT. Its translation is CASRYTGGTDTQYF.